Below are 32 T cell receptor beta chains sequenced from a single sample in a study of cytomegalovirus exposure and HLA in healthy donors. It was with 60 Vbeta and 13 Jbeta primers that the PCR ran. Sequencing used immunoSEQ multiplex PCR; TCRdb keeps in-frame clones, though not all of them. The sample lists more than 90,000 clones, around three quarters occurring once. The specimen was PBMCs. The receptors originated from a man aged 40-55 years in good health and CMV-seronegative.

The chain couples TRBV5-4 to TRBJ2-3; 8 nucleotides match TRBD2. V was clipped by 0 bases and J by 2 bases; unmatched bases: 2. The CDR3 totals 15 residues. CDR1 SGHNT and CDR2 YYREEE come from the germline V gene (reference sequence). DNA for the CDR3: TGTGCCAGCAGCTTGGCAGCGGGGGCCACAGATACGCAGTATTTT. As protein: CASSLAAGATDTQYF. Variable domain in full (rest from reference TRBV5-4 and TRBJ2-3): ETGVTQSPTHLIKTRGQQVTLRCSSQSGHNTVSWYQQALGQGPQFIFQYYREEENGRGNFPPRFSGLQFPNYSSELNVNALELDDSALYLCASSLAAGATDTQYFGPGTRLTVL.

This chain uses TRBV6-4 with TRBJ1-6; 9 bases line up with TRBD1. The V gene's germline CDR1 is MRHNA and CDR2 SNTAGT. Trimming at V came to 6 bases and at J to 7 bases, leaving 4 bases not matched to a gene. This CDR3 is 14 amino acids long. The CDR3 loop reads CASSRDRDNSPLHF. CDR3 coding DNA: TGTGCCAGCAGCCGGGACAGGGACAATTCACCCCTCCACTTT.

Concerning this clone itself: Other DNA sequences in the same sample also yield this CDR3. The chain combines TRBV5-5 with TRBJ1-6; D remains ambiguous. V shed 1 base and J shed 0 bases, with 17 bases lying between them. Looked up from germline, CDR1 is SGHKS and CDR2 is YYEKEE (reference sequence). The CDR3 sequence is 19 residues long. CDR3 sequence reads: CASSLLPSRFVSYNSPLHF. The CDR3 DNA follows: TGTGCCAGCAGCTTGCTGCCTTCCAGGTTCGTCTCCTATAATTCACCCCTCCACTTT.

This chain uses TRBV18 with TRBJ2-3; 13 bases are a match to TRBD2. V shed 5 bases, J shed 1 base, and the junction held 3 bases outside the gene matches. Germline V lookup: CDR1 KGHSH, CDR2 LQKENI. The CDR3 totals 16 residues. In DNA form, the CDR3 reads TGTGCCAGCTCAACTGGACTAGCGGGGGGCACAGATACGCAGTATTTT. Protein sequence: CASSTGLAGGTDTQYF.

Turning to this clone: Mismatch with germline at one junction end may stem from a read error. The chain recombines TRBV7-9 with TRBJ2-3, with 11 positions matching TRBD2. The CDR3 loop spans 18 amino acids. Germline V CDR1 and CDR2: SEHNR, FQNEAQ (reference sequence). The CDR3: CSSSSTRLAGGNVDTQYF. As DNA, the CDR3 is TGTTCCAGCAGCTCAACACGATTAGCGGGGGGGAATGTAGATACGCAGTATTTT.

The J gene is TRBJ1-4, the V gene TRBV9; 12 bases align to TRBD1. Germline-derived CDR1 and CDR2 are SGDLS and YYNGEE. This CDR3 has 18 residues. Trimming took 3 bases from V and 7 from J; bases not matched to a gene: 13. The CDR3 nucleotides are TGTGCCAGCAGCGCCGTCGGGACAGGGGGCCCTAGGGGTGAAAAACTGTTTTTT. It encodes CASSAVGTGGPRGEKLFF.

The chain is built from TRBV11-2 and TRBJ1-6; a weak D match, TRBD1 (6 bases). Germline CDR1 reads SGHAT; CDR2 reads FQNNGV. This CDR3 comprises 17 residues. The germline V and J ends were trimmed by 6 bases and 6 bases, with 21 bases remaining between them. CDR3 amino acids: CASSSSTGYGSNSPLHF. The CDR3 DNA reads TGTGCCAGCAGTTCTTCCACAGGGTACGGTAGTAATTCACCCCTCCACTTT.

The V and J genes are TRBV21-1 and TRBJ1-2; the table's TRBD1 call for D was not verified on the DNA. TRBV21-1 is a recognized pseudogene. The CDR3 is 15 residues long. The CDR3, as DNA: TGTGCCAGCAGCACCCGGGACAGCCATAGGCACGGCTACACCTTC. This gives the protein CASSTRDSHRHGYTF.

The chain employs TRBV5-6 and TRBJ1-1; possibly TRBD1 for D (6 bases). Looked up from germline, CDR1 is SGHDT and CDR2 is YYEEEE. Trimming cost V 4 bases and J 1 base, with 11 bases left between them. CDR3 length: 14 residues. In DNA form, the CDR3 reads TGTGCCAGCAGCGCCAGGGGATCGAACACTGAAGCTTTCTTT. This codes for CASSARGSNTEAFF.

V usage is TRBV27 and J usage is TRBJ2-5; maybe TRBD2 (6 bases). Per germline, CDR1 MNHEY and CDR2 SMNVEV (reference sequence). Trimming pared 6 bases from V and 4 bases from J, leaving 15 bases between. This CDR3 spans 14 amino acids. The CDR3 sequence: CASSRGTLGETQYF. For the CDR3, the DNA is TGTGCCAGCAGCCGGGGGACCCTCGGAGAGACCCAGTACTTC.

The chain links TRBV5-6 to TRBJ1-5; possible D gene TRBD1, 5 bases. Germline V lookup: CDR1 SGHDT, CDR2 YYEEEE. The CDR3 loop spans 16 amino acids. V lost 2 bases and J lost 0, with 12 bases in between. This CDR3 is CASSFRTGRSNQPQHF. CDR3 DNA: TGTGCCAGCAGCTTTCGAACAGGACGTAGCAATCAGCCCCAGCATTTT.

Only a few counts were recorded for this clone. The chain links TRBV30 to TRBJ1-2; 7 positions agree with TRBD1. The ends lost 2 bases at V and 6 bases at J; junction bases unmatched: 3. Germline CDR1 is GTSNPN and CDR2 is SVGIG (reference sequence). CDR3 length equals 12 residues. The CDR3 DNA reads as TGTGCCTGGAGTACAGGGGACCATGGCTACACCTTC. Protein: CAWSTGDHGYTF.

V gene TRBV2 combines with J gene TRBJ2-7, with unresolved D. Trimming removed 8 bases from V and 1 base from J, with 9 bases in between. The CDR3 length is 12 residues. Per the germline V gene, CDR1 is SNHLY and CDR2 is FYNNEI. The DNA of the CDR3 is TGTGCCAGCGGGCGTGATTCCTACGAGCAGTACTTC. Protein: CASGRDSYEQYF.

This clone was found a few times. V and J are TRBV7-2 and TRBJ2-7; 7 bases map to TRBD2. This CDR3 is built from 13 residues. The junction had 2 bases not matched to a gene; V was cut back by 6 bases and J by 0 bases. Per germline, CDR1 SGHTA and CDR2 FQGNSA. The CDR3 protein is CASSRTSSYEQYF. For the CDR3, the DNA is TGTGCCAGCAGTCGGACTAGCTCCTACGAGCAGTACTTC.

This chain connects TRBV4-1 to TRBJ1-1; 10 nucleotides line up with TRBD1. Trimming at V came to 4 bases and at J to 2 bases, leaving 7 bases not matched to a gene. This CDR3 is 16 amino acids long. Germline CDR1 and CDR2: MGHRA and YSYEKL. Here the CDR3 reads CASSPGQGEVNTEAFF. The CDR3 bases are TGCGCCAGCAGCCCCGGACAGGGGGAGGTAAACACTGAAGCTTTCTTT.

The chain couples TRBV5-1 to TRBJ1-2, with a tentative D call TRBD1 (5 bases). Trimming left V 7 bases short and J 6 bases short, with 28 bases between. The CDR3 runs to 17 residues. Germline CDR1 and CDR2: SGHRS and YFSETQ. CDR3 nucleotide sequence: TGCGCCAGCCGTGATGGACAAGGAAGGGCGTTTGGCGATGGCTACACCTTC. It specifies CASRDGQGRAFGDGYTF.

The gene calls are TRBV7-9 and TRBJ2-7, with 11 bases identical to TRBD2. The CDR3 covers 18 residues. Germline CDR1 SEHNR, CDR2 FQNEAQ (reference sequence). The CDR3 loop is CSSSSFRSSGGASGEQYV. The CDR3 DNA sequence: TGTTCCAGCAGCTCCTTCCGGAGTAGCGGGGGGGCCTCGGGCGAGCAGTACGTC.

This chain uses TRBV5-5 with TRBJ1-6, with TRBD1 identical over 9 bases. Germline CDR1 SGHKS, CDR2 YYEKEE (reference sequence). Germline trimming cut 4 bases from V and 7 bases from J; bases unmatched to any gene: 9. CDR3 length: 16 amino acids. The CDR3 DNA sequence: TGTGCCAGCAGCACCGGGACAGGGAGCTGGAATTCACCCCTCCACTTT. Protein: CASSTGTGSWNSPLHF.

The CDR3 bases are TGTGCCAGCAGTGGCACAGGGTACAATGAGCAGTTCTTC. Protein product: CASSGTGYNEQFF. The V call is TRBV2, the J call TRBJ2-1; possible D gene TRBD1, 6 bases. This CDR3 spans 13 amino acids. Germline V lookup: CDR1 SNHLY, CDR2 FYNNEI. With 4 bases removed from V and 4 bases from J, the gap between germline ends came to 8 bases.

Remarks on this clone: One end of the junction does not line up with germline, which may come from a read error. The rearrangement links TRBV7-9 to TRBJ1-4; 8 bases agree with TRBD1. The CDR3 has 16 amino acids. Germline CDR1 and CDR2: SEHNR and FQNEAQ (reference sequence). The CDR3 spells CSSSFGQGSTNEKLFF. DNA of the CDR3: TGTTCCAGCAGCTTCGGACAGGGCTCAACTAATGAAAAACTGTTTTTT.

The chain couples TRBV9 to TRBJ2-2; 7 bases are a match to TRBD2. After removal of 3 bases from V and 4 bases from J, the junction contained 6 bases not matched to a gene. CDR1 SGDLS and CDR2 YYNGEE come from the germline V gene. The CDR3 loop spans 15 amino acids. The CDR3, as DNA: TGTGCCAGCAGCGGAAAAGCGGGGTCCACCGGGGAGCTGTTTTTT. It specifies CASSGKAGSTGELFF.

This clone was detected a few times. V usage is TRBV10-3 and J usage is TRBJ2-7, with D unresolved. This CDR3 has 11 residues. Germline assignment: CDR1 ENHRY and CDR2 SYGVKD. CDR3 DNA: TGTGCCAGCAGTTTTGCACAGGAGCAGTACGTC. Translated, it gives CASSFAQEQYV.

The chain carries TRBV2 and TRBJ1-1; D remains unclear. This CDR3 region has 13 residues. Germline V gives CDR1 SNHLY, CDR2 FYNNEI. Trimming stripped 4 bases from V and 0 bases from J, with 6 bases between. CDR3 protein: CASSVGVNTEAFF. CDR3 DNA sequence: TGTGCCAGCAGTGTAGGAGTGAACACTGAAGCTTTCTTT.

This chain links TRBV9 with TRBJ1-2, with TRBD1 matching over 8 bases. This CDR3 contains 14 residues. Losses at the gene ends were 0 bases for V and 11 bases for J; bases not matched to a gene: 9. CDR1 is SGDLS, CDR2 YYNGEE, per germline. This CDR3 is CASSVDSADRAYTF. DNA for the CDR3: TGTGCCAGCAGCGTAGATAGTGCGGACAGGGCATACACCTTC.

This clone was picked up one time. This chain uses TRBV30 with TRBJ1-2; unclear D gene. The V end lost 0 bases, the J end lost 3 bases, and 14 bases lay between the germline ends. The CDR3 totals 15 residues. Germline CDR1 is GTSNPN and CDR2 is SVGIG (reference sequence). The CDR3 DNA reads TGTGCCTGGAGTGTGTTCTATCAAGGAGACTATGGCTACACCTTC. This gives the protein CAWSVFYQGDYGYTF. Together with reference TRBV30 and TRBJ1-2, the CDR3 gives the full variable domain: SQTIHQWPATLVQPVGSPLSLECTVEGTSNPNLYWYRQAAGRGLQLLFYSVGIGQISSEVPQNLSASRPQDRQFILSSKKLLLSDSGFYLCAWSVFYQGDYGYTFGSGTRLTVV.

CDR3 in DNA: TGTGCCAGCAGCGTAGGGCCAATCCAAGAGACCCAGTACTTC. Amino acid sequence: CASSVGPIQETQYF. This chain links TRBV9 with TRBJ2-5, with D unresolved. This CDR3 contains 14 residues. V lost 0 bases, J lost 1 base, and 7 bases lay in between. Germline V gene sequence: CDR1 SGDLS, CDR2 YYNGEE.

The table lists this clone with a few counts. V and J are TRBV28 and TRBJ1-5; TRBD1 is a possible D gene (6 bases). The CDR3 runs to 16 residues. Looked up from germline, CDR1 is MDHEN and CDR2 is SYDVKM. Trimming shortened V by 3 bases and J by 4 bases, and 16 bases separated the two germline ends. The CDR3 DNA reads as TGTGCCAGCAGTTTCTCGATGTCAGGGGAAAATCAGCCCCAGCATTTT. Encoded protein: CASSFSMSGENQPQHF.

V is TRBV29-1 and J is TRBJ2-7; maybe TRBD1 (5 bases). Germline CDR1 SQVTM, CDR2 ANQGSEA. CDR3 length equals 11 residues. V gave up 7 bases and J gave up 6 bases, with 13 bases separating them. The DNA for the CDR3 is TGCAGCGGTGCTACAGGTGGCGAGCAGTACTTC. This translates into CSGATGGEQYF.

V is TRBV4-3 and J is TRBJ1-2; 8 bases map to TRBD1. The trim removed 0 bases at V and 8 bases at J, leaving 8 bases unmatched. CDR1 is LGHNA and CDR2 is YSLEER in the germline V gene. The CDR3 contains 15 residues. The CDR3: CASSQDWQGAWGYTF. For the CDR3, the DNA is TGCGCCAGCAGCCAAGACTGGCAGGGGGCGTGGGGCTACACCTTC.

The chain recombines TRBV9 with TRBJ2-5, with TRBD2 matching over 7 bases. V shed 2 bases and J 1 base; nucleotides not matched to a gene: 11. The CDR3 contains 17 residues. Germline V gene sequence: CDR1 SGDLS, CDR2 YYNGEE. The chain's CDR3 is CASSVRLAGTIQETQYF. The CDR3 coding sequence is TGTGCCAGCAGCGTTAGACTAGCCGGCACGATCCAAGAGACCCAGTACTTC. Using reference TRBV9 and TRBJ2-5 for the parts outside the CDR3, the full variable domain is DSGVTQTPKHLITATGQRVTLRCSPRSGDLSVYWYQQSLDQGLQFLIQYYNGEERAKGNILERFSAQQFPDLHSELNLSSLELGDSALYFCASSVRLAGTIQETQYFGPGTRLLVL.

As regards this clone: The junction does not match germline at one end; this may be a read error. V and J are TRBV7-9 and TRBJ1-1, with 10 bases that match TRBD1. This CDR3 is 17 amino acids long. CDR1 SEHNR and CDR2 FQNEAQ come from the germline V gene (reference sequence). The CDR3 protein is CSSSSSGGTGANTEAFF. The CDR3 DNA follows: TGTTCCAGCAGCTCGTCCGGAGGGACAGGGGCCAACACTGAAGCTTTCTTT. Based on the CDR3 plus reference TRBV7-9 and TRBJ1-1, the full variable domain is DTGVSQNPRHKITKRGQNVTFRCDPISEHNRLYWYRQTLGQGPEFLTYFQNEAQLEKSRLLSDRFSAERPKGSFSTLEIQRTEQGDSAMYLCSSSSSGGTGANTEAFFGQGTRLTVV.

The rearrangement links TRBV14 to TRBJ2-1, with 8 positions matching TRBD2. With V trimmed by 1 base and J by 7 bases, 6 bases remained unmatched. Germline V CDR1 and CDR2: SGHDN, FVKESK. The CDR3 extends over 15 amino acids. The CDR3 sequence: CASSQGRGGMNEQFF. For the CDR3, the DNA is TGTGCCAGCAGCCAAGGTCGGGGGGGCATGAATGAGCAGTTCTTC.